This record concerns one T cell receptor (beta chain) sequence. Its antigen has not been determined. No base quality values were provided; no much bigger clone lies one nucleotide off. The entry originates in a study of radiotherapy plus CTLA-4 blockade in lung cancer (dated by TCRdb to 2016 to 2019). Notes on the research overall: Objective responses were observed in 18% of enrolled patients, and disease control was achieved in approximately 32%.

In this study, focal radiation therapy paired with CTLA-4 blockade (ipilimumab) was tested in patients who had chemo-refractory metastatic non-small-cell lung cancer. Library creation used the immunoSEQ multiplex PCR assay. Held by TCRdb, this immuneACCESS table contains in-frame sequences only and omits some clones. Under half of the omission traces to an unresolved V gene where checked; the cause of the rest is unknown. In all, the sample holds more than 90,000 clones, and around 90% of those were seen once. Of the sample, 4% to 6% falls within the top ten clones. What the study reported, not specific to this receptor: Increased serum interferon-beta after radiation, together with early dynamic changes in blood T cell clones, were reported to be the strongest predictors of response. After treatment with radiotherapy and ipilimumab, TCR clones that came from tumors expanded in the peripheral blood.

The CDR3 measures 17 amino acids from cysteine to phenylalanine. Here the CDR3 DNA is all that survives: 51 bases in frame from base 1. CDR1 and CDR2 are read off the germline V gene as SGHRS and YFSETQ. Unmatched junction bases come to 4, with V trimmed by 0 bases and J by 2 bases. The sequence is built from TRBV5-1 and TRBJ2-1; TRBD2 matches 11 bases in the middle. This sample comprised peripheral blood, obtained from a patient treated with radiotherapy plus ipilimumab. The origin of this receptor is a human donor with non-small cell lung cancer that progressed on radiotherapy plus ipilimumab. In nucleotide form, the sequence is TGCGCCAGCAGCTTGGGAGAACTAGCGGGAGCCTACAATGAGCAGTTCTTC. Translated, it gives CASSLGELAGAYNEQFF.